The 12 T cell receptor beta chains in this list originate from one sample, sequenced in a study of shared T cell receptors in the human thymus. Libraries were prepared by immunoSEQ multiplex PCR; TCRdb keeps only in-frame clonotypes and omits some of them. The sample records hundreds of thousands of clones, 75% to 80% being singletons. This same sample was also part of a study on human thymus T cells.

The specimen sequenced was thymocytes. These receptor sequences come from a boy under three years old with a congenital heart defect.

The rearrangement links TRBV28 to TRBJ2-5; D remains unclear. The germline CDR1 and CDR2 sequences are MDHEN and SYDVKM. This CDR3 is 10 amino acids long. Deletions cut 4 bases from V and 5 bases from J, with 2 bases between. Written as DNA, the CDR3 is TGTGCCAGCAGTTCGGAGACCCAGTACTTC. Protein sequence: CASSSETQYF.

The V gene is TRBV28, the J gene TRBJ2-7, with a possible D match to TRBD1 (6 bases). Germline V gene lookup returns CDR1 MDHEN and CDR2 SYDVKM. V lost 3 bases and J 7 bases, leaving 22 bases between the germline ends. The CDR3 sequence is 16 residues long. The CDR3 sequence is CASSFEAGARRSEQYF. The CDR3 bases are TGTGCCAGCAGTTTTGAGGCAGGGGCTCGCAGGTCGGAGCAGTACTTC.

The chain recombines TRBV9 with TRBJ2-7, with 13 bases matching TRBD2. Looked up from germline, CDR1 is SGDLS and CDR2 is YYNGEE. V gave up 0 bases and J gave up 2 bases; unmatched junction bases: 11. The CDR3 spans 19 residues. This chain's CDR3 is CASSVGRGLAGHGAYEQYF. The CDR3 bases are TGTGCCAGCAGCGTAGGACGGGGACTAGCGGGACACGGGGCCTACGAGCAGTACTTC.

This clone was recorded a few times. This rearrangement joins TRBV5-5 to TRBJ2-7, with 9 bases lining up with TRBD1. V shed 0 bases, J shed 4 bases, and the junction held 8 bases outside the gene matches. This CDR3 spans 16 amino acids. The germline V gene has CDR1 SGHKS and CDR2 YYEKEE (reference sequence). CDR3 residues: CASSLAVDRGSYEQYF. DNA of the CDR3: TGTGCCAGCAGCTTGGCCGTGGACAGGGGTTCTTACGAGCAGTACTTC.

The chain carries TRBV9 and TRBJ2-1; possible D gene TRBD1, 6 bases. The germline V and J ends were trimmed by 4 bases and 5 bases, with 19 bases remaining between them. Germline CDR1 is SGDLS and CDR2 is YYNGEE. The CDR3 spans 16 residues. CDR3: CASSPPRGGWDNEQFF. Written as DNA, the CDR3 is TGTGCCAGCAGCCCACCCAGGGGCGGTTGGGACAATGAGCAGTTCTTC.

The genes are TRBV7-9 and TRBJ2-7; D is uncertain. Germline loops: CDR1 SEHNR, CDR2 FQNEAQ (reference sequence). The CDR3 sequence is 11 residues long. Trimming removed 6 bases from V and 3 bases from J, with 6 bases in between. DNA of the CDR3: TGTGCCAGCAGGTCCTACTACGAGCAGTACTTC. Translating it yields CASRSYYEQYF.

V usage is TRBV4-3 and J usage is TRBJ2-5; 7 bases map to TRBD2. Germline loops: CDR1 LGHNA, CDR2 YSLEER. The length of the CDR3 is 16 residues. The V gene end was trimmed by 3 bases and the J gene end by 0 bases; junction bases not matched to a gene: 7. CDR3 in amino acids: CASSHRIAGHQETQYF. In DNA form, the CDR3 reads TGCGCCAGCAGCCACAGAATAGCGGGCCACCAAGAGACCCAGTACTTC.

This clone was seen more than once but under ten times. This chain links TRBV27 with TRBJ2-2; D is undetermined. Germline V gene sequence: CDR1 MNHEY, CDR2 SMNVEV (reference sequence). The CDR3 is 15 amino acids. The germline V and J ends were trimmed by 3 bases and 0 bases, with 8 bases remaining between them. CDR3 bases: TGTGCCAGCAGTTTGGTGGCTCCGAACACCGGGGAGCTGTTTTTT. Residues: CASSLVAPNTGELFF.

This clone is a singleton in its sample. The genes are TRBV5-1 and TRBJ1-2; 9 bases are shared with TRBD1. V lost 6 bases, J lost 4 bases, and 13 bases stayed unmatched. Per germline, CDR1 SGHRS and CDR2 YFSETQ. This CDR3 is 16 amino acids long. CDR3 DNA: TGCGCCAGCATCCCTCTCCTAACAGGGGGCCTCTATGGCTACACCTTC. The encoded protein is CASIPLLTGGLYGYTF. Combining the CDR3 with reference TRBV5-1 and TRBJ1-2 gives the whole variable domain KAGVTQTPRYLIKTRGQQVTLSCSPISGHRSVSWYQQTPGQGLQFLFEYFSETQRNKGNFPGRFSGRQFSNSRSEMNVSTLELGDSALYLCASIPLLTGGLYGYTFGSGTRLTVV.

V gene TRBV7-7 combines with J gene TRBJ2-5; TRBD1 matches 10 bases. The germline V gene encodes CDR1 SSHAT and CDR2 FNYEAQ (reference sequence). This CDR3 is built from 16 residues. V was clipped by 1 base and J by 5 bases; unmatched bases: 7. This CDR3 reads CASSLGGTGVSETQYF. In DNA form, the CDR3 reads TGTGCCAGCAGCTTAGGAGGGACAGGGGTTTCGGAGACCCAGTACTTC.

The J gene is TRBJ2-7, the V gene TRBV6-5; 9 bases are shared with TRBD2. This CDR3 region has 15 residues. CDR1 and CDR2 from the germline V gene are MNHEY and SVGAGI. The junction had 6 bases not matched to a gene; V was cut back by 5 bases and J by 1 base. The CDR3 coding sequence is TGTGCCAGCAGTCCTAGCGGGACTTTTTCCTACGAGCAGTACTTC. Its translation is CASSPSGTFSYEQYF.

The rearrangement uses TRBV7-9 and TRBJ1-2; D unclear. Between the trimmed V and J ends, which lost 3 bases and 2 bases, there was a span of 10 bases. Germline V gene data show CDR1 as SEHNR and CDR2 as FQNEAQ (reference sequence). The CDR3 contains 14 residues. The CDR3 protein is CASSFPGRNYGYTF. Written as DNA, the CDR3 is TGTGCCAGCAGCTTCCCGGGTCGGAACTATGGCTACACCTTC.